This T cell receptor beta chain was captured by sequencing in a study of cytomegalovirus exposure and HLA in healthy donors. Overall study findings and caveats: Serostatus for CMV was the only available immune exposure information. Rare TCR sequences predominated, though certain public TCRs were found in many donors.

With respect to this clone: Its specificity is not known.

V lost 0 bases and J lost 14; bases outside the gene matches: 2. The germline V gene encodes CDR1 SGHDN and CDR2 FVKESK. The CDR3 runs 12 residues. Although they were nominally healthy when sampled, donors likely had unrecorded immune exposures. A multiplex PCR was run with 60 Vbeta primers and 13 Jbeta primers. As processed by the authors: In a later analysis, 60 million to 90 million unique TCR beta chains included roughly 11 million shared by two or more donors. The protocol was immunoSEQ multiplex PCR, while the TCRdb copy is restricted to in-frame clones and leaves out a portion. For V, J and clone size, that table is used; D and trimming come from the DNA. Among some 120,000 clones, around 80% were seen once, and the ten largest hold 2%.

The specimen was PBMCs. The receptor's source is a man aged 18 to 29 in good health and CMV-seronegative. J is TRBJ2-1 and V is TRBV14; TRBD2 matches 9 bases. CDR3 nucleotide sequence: TGTGCCAGCAGCCAAGAGAGCGGGGGGAAGTTCTTC. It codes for CASSQESGGKFF.